The 15 T cell receptor beta chains reported below all come from one sample, sequenced in a study of radiation and T cells in renal cell carcinoma. Documented treatment: treatment-naive control, cytoreductive nephrectomy. Assay: immunoSEQ multiplex PCR; the TCRdb copy retains only in-frame clones and omits some. The sample consists of 9,100 or so clones, over 60% of them appearing once. The specimen comprised tumor tissue, sampled from a patient whose treatment was nephrectomy without radiotherapy. The origin of the receptors is a man aged 55 to 70 with renal cell carcinoma.

This sequence joins TRBV11-3 and TRBJ2-7; tentatively, D is TRBD1 (7 bases). V lost 5 bases and J lost 2, with 13 bases in between. The CDR3 consists of 14 residues. Germline V gene lookup returns CDR1 SGHNT and CDR2 YENEEA. The CDR3 region is CASSQGGGPYEQYF. CDR3 in DNA: TGTGCCAGCAGCCAAGGAGGGGGCCCCTACGAGCAGTACTTC.

Comments on this clone: Compared with germline, one end of the junction differs, possibly owing to a read error. The chain couples TRBV7-7 to TRBJ1-6; D is perhaps TRBD1 (5 bases). CDR1 and CDR2 from the germline V gene are SSHAT and FNYEAQ (reference sequence). The length of the CDR3 is 19 residues. The CDR3 sequence is CASSFLGVEFYKNNSPLHF. The DNA of the CDR3 is TGTGCTAGCAGCTTCTTAGGGGTCGAGTTTTACAAAAATAATTCACCCCTCCACTTT.

This clone was counted only a few times. This chain connects TRBV2 to TRBJ2-1; D is unresolved. The germline gives CDR1 SNHLY, CDR2 FYNNEI. The CDR3 is made up of 12 amino acids. V lost 6 bases and J lost 10, with 13 bases in between. CDR3 protein: CASRFRDGEQFF. DNA of the CDR3: TGTGCCAGCAGATTTAGGGATGGGGAGCAGTTCTTC. Looking up the rest from reference TRBV2 and TRBJ2-1 gives the full variable domain: EPEVTQTPSHQVTQMGQEVILRCVPISNHLYFYWYRQILGQKVEFLVSFYNNEISEKSEIFDDQFSVERPDGSNFTLKIRSTKLEDSAMYFCASRFRDGEQFFGPGTRLTVL.

The J gene is TRBJ2-1, the V gene TRBV18; maybe TRBD1 (6 bases). The CDR3 has 15 residues. Between the trimmed V and J ends, which lost 1 base and 5 bases, there was a span of 12 bases. The germline CDR1 and CDR2 sequences are KGHSH and LQKENI. CDR3 coding DNA: TGTGCCAGCTCACCACAAACAGGGCAGGACAATGAGCAGTTCTTC. As protein: CASSPQTGQDNEQFF.

This rearrangement joins TRBV5-1 to TRBJ1-4; TRBD1 is a possible D gene (6 bases). Deletions cut 4 bases from V and 4 bases from J, with 14 bases between. The germline V gene has CDR1 SGHRS and CDR2 YFSETQ. This CDR3 is built from 15 residues. The CDR3 here is CASSLGTTSNEKLFF. Here the CDR3 DNA reads TGCGCCAGCAGCCTCGGGACAACTAGTAATGAAAAACTGTTTTTT. Looking up the rest from reference TRBV5-1 and TRBJ1-4 gives the full variable domain: KAGVTQTPRYLIKTRGQQVTLSCSPISGHRSVSWYQQTPGQGLQFLFEYFSETQRNKGNFPGRFSGRQFSNSRSEMNVSTLELGDSALYLCASSLGTTSNEKLFFGSGTQLSVL.

This sequence joins TRBV7-9 and TRBJ2-1; D unclear. V was pared by 0 bases and J by 4 bases, with 19 bases between. The CDR3 is 18 residues long. CDR1 is SEHNR and CDR2 is FQNEAQ in the germline V gene (reference sequence). CDR3 nucleotides: TGTGCCAGCAGCTTAGCTCTATCGGGCCCTCCCCGGTACAATGAGCAGTTCTTC. It encodes CASSLALSGPPRYNEQFF.

This rearrangement joins TRBV2 to TRBJ1-5; D is unclear. Per the germline V gene, CDR1 is SNHLY and CDR2 is FYNNEI. Trimming took off 6 bases at V and 0 bases at J, with 3 bases between the two ends. The CDR3 spans 12 residues. CDR3 nucleotides: TGTGCCAGCAGGGATAGCAATCAGCCCCAGCATTTT. Its translation: CASRDSNQPQHF.

This clone was found a few times. The V gene is TRBV4-2, the J gene TRBJ1-2; D possibly corresponds to TRBD1 (5 bases). There are 13 residues in the CDR3. V lost 3 bases to trimming and J lost 6 bases, with 11 bases between them. Germline assignment: CDR1 LGHNA and CDR2 YNFKEQ. The CDR3 spells CASSHGGSDGYTF. The DNA for the CDR3 is TGTGCCAGCAGCCACGGGGGAAGTGATGGCTACACCTTC.

As regards this clone: One end of the junction varies from germline; a read error may be responsible. The gene calls are TRBV7-7 and TRBJ2-5; TRBD2 aligns across 8 bases. The CDR3 has 14 residues. Germline-derived CDR1 and CDR2 are SSHAT and FNYEAQ (reference sequence). CDR3 in amino acids: CASSPGGDQETQYF. The CDR3 region has the DNA TGTGCTAGCAGCCCGGGGGGGGACCAAGAGACCCAGTACTTC.

The chain uses TRBV10-3 and TRBJ1-1; the match to TRBD1 covers 8 bases. The V and J ends lost 3 bases and 4 bases, in that order; junction bases with no gene match: 16. This CDR3 has 18 residues. In germline, CDR1 is ENHRY, CDR2 SYGVKD. The CDR3 DNA follows: TGTGCCATCAGTGACAACGACAGGGGTCCGCTCCGCGGCACTGAAGCTTTCTTT. Its protein product is CAISDNDRGPLRGTEAFF.

V usage is TRBV29-1 and J usage is TRBJ2-7; D is perhaps TRBD1 or TRBD2 (5 bases each). CDR1 SQVTM and CDR2 ANQGSEA come from the germline V gene. Trimming removed 4 bases from V and 6 bases from J, with 13 bases in between. The CDR3 has 12 residues. CDR3: CSVGQGEGEQYF. For the CDR3, the DNA is TGCAGCGTTGGTCAGGGTGAGGGCGAGCAGTACTTC.

The J gene is TRBJ2-5, the V gene TRBV2; TRBD1 matches 9 bases. Looked up from germline, CDR1 is SNHLY and CDR2 is FYNNEI. This CDR3 comprises 14 residues. The junction had 4 bases not matched to a gene; V was cut back by 6 bases and J by 2 bases. The CDR3 region is CASRMTGGQETQYF. CDR3 in DNA: TGTGCCAGCAGGATGACAGGGGGGCAAGAGACCCAGTACTTC.

This chain connects TRBV18 to TRBJ1-1, with D perhaps TRBD1 (6 bases). V was shortened by 2 bases and J by 4 bases, with 14 bases between the two germline ends. This CDR3 region has 15 residues. CDR1 and CDR2 from the germline V gene are KGHSH and LQKENI. The CDR3, as DNA: TGTGCCAGCTCACCAGCTGGGGGCCTGGGCACTGAAGCTTTCTTT. As protein: CASSPAGGLGTEAFF.

The rearrangement uses TRBV7-9 and TRBJ1-1; D is undetermined. The germline CDR1 and CDR2 sequences are SEHNR and FQNEAQ (reference sequence). The CDR3 is 13 residues long. V was cut by 3 bases and J by 6 bases, with 11 bases left in between. The CDR3 region has the DNA TGTGCCAGCAGCTTCGGCGCAAGGCCTGAAGCTTTCTTT. As protein: CASSFGARPEAFF.

The rearrangement uses TRBV25-1 and TRBJ2-2; 10 bases align to TRBD1. Trimming cost V 4 bases and J 5 bases; bases outside gene matches: 4. The CDR3 loop spans 15 amino acids. Germline V gene data show CDR1 as MGHDK and CDR2 as SYGVNS. Here the CDR3 DNA reads TGTGCCAGCAGTGCTGACAGGGGGCTTACCGGGGAGCTGTTTTTT. Encoded protein: CASSADRGLTGELFF. Full variable domain (outside the CDR3, taken from reference TRBV25-1 and TRBJ2-2): EADIYQTPRYLVIGTGKKITLECSQTMGHDKMYWYQQDPGMELHLIHYSYGVNSTEKGDLSSESTVSRIRTEHFPLTLESARPSHTSQYLCASSADRGLTGELFFGEGSRLTVL.